The rows below give T cell receptor beta chains drawn from one sample of a study of T cells in Graves' hyperthyroidism and ophthalmopathy. One entry per CDR3 protein, called by TCRdb with MiXCR from the multiplex PCR reads. The sample lists 730,000 or so distinct CDR3 sequences; roughly 20% were seen once. The sample comprised blood. All receptors derive from a woman aged 45 to 65 with Graves' hyperthyroidism that later progressed to Graves' ophthalmopathy. Both conserved end residues are part of each CDR3. Fields, in order: J gene, D gene, V gene, clone size, CDR3 protein, CDR3 DNA. The D gene is left open where the match is weak. A row's size may be missing; if present it is once, few, many or a size class.

j_call: TRBJ2-3; d_call: TRBD2; v_call: TRBV29-1; clone_size: few; cdr3_aa: CSSNSGAFTDTQYF; cdr3_nt: TGCAGCTCCAATAGCGGGGCGTTCACAGATACGCAGTATTTT
j_call: TRBJ2-3; d_call: -; v_call: TRBV3-1; clone_size: -; cdr3_aa: CASSRDLRTDTQYF; cdr3_nt: TGTGCCAGCAGCCGAGACCTCCGCACAGATACGCAGTATTTT
j_call: TRBJ2-1; d_call: TRBD2; v_call: TRBV6-2/TRBV6-3; clone_size: -; cdr3_aa: CASAWGGRGEQFF; cdr3_nt: TGTGCCAGCGCCTGGGGAGGGAGGGGTGAGCAGTTCTTC
j_call: TRBJ2-1; d_call: -; v_call: TRBV2; clone_size: many; cdr3_aa: CASSTGTYNEQFF; cdr3_nt: TGTGCCAGCAGTACTGGGACTTACAATGAGCAGTTCTTC
j_call: TRBJ2-7; d_call: TRBD1; v_call: TRBV6-1; clone_size: many; cdr3_aa: CASSEVLLGTGQDEQYF; cdr3_nt: TGTGCCAGCAGTGAAGTTTTACTTGGGACAGGGCAAGACGAGCAGTACTTC
j_call: TRBJ2-2; d_call: -; v_call: TRBV5-1; clone_size: -; cdr3_aa: CASSRSESRDTGELFF; cdr3_nt: TGCGCCAGCAGCCGAAGTGAGTCCCGGGACACCGGGGAGCTGTTTTTT
j_call: TRBJ2-1; d_call: -; v_call: TRBV7-9; clone_size: few; cdr3_aa: CASSLAPGHNEQFF; cdr3_nt: TGTGCCAGCAGCTTAGCTCCAGGTCACAATGAGCAGTTCTTC
j_call: TRBJ2-7; d_call: TRBD2; v_call: TRBV2; clone_size: many; cdr3_aa: CASRRTSGAYEQYF; cdr3_nt: TGTGCCAGCAGACGGACTAGCGGGGCCTACGAGCAGTACTTC
j_call: TRBJ2-5; d_call: -; v_call: TRBV3-1; clone_size: -; cdr3_aa: CASSRLAVGVETQYF; cdr3_nt: TGTGCCAGCAGCCGTCTCGCGGTTGGGGTTGAGACCCAGTACTTC
j_call: TRBJ2-3; d_call: TRBD1; v_call: TRBV7-7; clone_size: -; cdr3_aa: CASSLGTAGRSTQYF; cdr3_nt: TGTGCTAGCAGCTTAGGGACAGCTGGAAGGTCGACGCAGTATTTT
j_call: TRBJ1-1; d_call: TRBD1; v_call: TRBV7-9; clone_size: -; cdr3_aa: CASSLGTGFLSEAFF; cdr3_nt: TGTGCCAGCAGCTTGGGGACAGGGTTTTTATCTGAAGCTTTCTTT
j_call: TRBJ2-2; d_call: -; v_call: TRBV18; clone_size: few; cdr3_aa: CASSPETGNTGELFF; cdr3_nt: TGTGCCAGCTCACCGGAGACAGGGAACACCGGGGAGCTGTTTTTT
j_call: TRBJ1-1; d_call: -; v_call: TRBV5-1; clone_size: many; cdr3_aa: CASTPGTRGNTEAFF; cdr3_nt: TGCGCCAGCACGCCCGGGACTCGGGGGAACACTGAAGCTTTCTTT
j_call: TRBJ1-1; d_call: -; v_call: TRBV7-2; clone_size: many; cdr3_aa: CASSLLGRVSRATEAFF; cdr3_nt: TGTGCCAGCAGCTTATTAGGTCGGGTAAGCCGCGCCACTGAAGCTTTCTTT
j_call: TRBJ1-1; d_call: -; v_call: TRBV19; clone_size: -; cdr3_aa: CASGAGYMNTEAFF; cdr3_nt: TGTGCCAGTGGGGCAGGGTACATGAACACTGAAGCTTTCTTT
j_call: TRBJ1-6; d_call: -; v_call: TRBV20-1; clone_size: few; cdr3_aa: CSAKKNSYNSPLHF; cdr3_nt: TGCAGTGCTAAAAAGAACTCCTATAATTCACCCCTCCACTTT
j_call: TRBJ2-5; d_call: -; v_call: TRBV12-5; clone_size: -; cdr3_aa: CASGLAGTTQETQYF; cdr3_nt: TGTGCTAGTGGTTTGGCGGGGACGACCCAAGAGACCCAGTACTTC
j_call: TRBJ2-5; d_call: -; v_call: TRBV12-3/TRBV12-4; clone_size: many; cdr3_aa: CASSTREEETQYF; cdr3_nt: TGTGCCAGCAGTACCAGGGAGGAAGAGACCCAGTACTTC
j_call: TRBJ1-1; d_call: -; v_call: TRBV4-1; clone_size: few; cdr3_aa: CASSRDSNTYEAFF; cdr3_nt: TGCGCCAGCAGCCGTGACAGCAACACATATGAAGCTTTCTTT
j_call: TRBJ1-1; d_call: -; v_call: TRBV6-1; clone_size: many; cdr3_aa: CASSEGLILGNTEAFF; cdr3_nt: TGTGCCAGCAGTGAAGGGCTAATTCTAGGAAACACTGAAGCTTTCTTT
j_call: TRBJ1-1; d_call: -; v_call: TRBV19; clone_size: -; cdr3_aa: CASSKAVKTDPNTEAFF; cdr3_nt: TGTGCCAGTAGTAAGGCCGTGAAGACAGACCCCAACACTGAAGCTTTCTTT
j_call: TRBJ1-1; d_call: TRBD1; v_call: TRBV27; clone_size: few; cdr3_aa: CASSFDRGPGTEAFF; cdr3_nt: TGTGCCAGCAGTTTCGACAGGGGGCCGGGAACTGAAGCTTTCTTT
j_call: TRBJ2-7; d_call: TRBD1; v_call: TRBV5-1; clone_size: -; cdr3_aa: CASAPGQSSYEQYF; cdr3_nt: TGCGCCAGCGCTCCGGGACAGAGCTCCTACGAGCAGTACTTC
j_call: TRBJ1-2; d_call: -; v_call: TRBV3-1; clone_size: many; cdr3_aa: CASSQRRGRGGSYYGYTF; cdr3_nt: TGTGCCAGCAGCCAACGAAGAGGTAGGGGGGGCTCCTACTATGGCTACACCTTC
j_call: TRBJ2-1; d_call: -; v_call: TRBV20-1; clone_size: many; cdr3_aa: CSASGGPSQNEQFF; cdr3_nt: TGCAGTGCTAGCGGGGGCCCTTCTCAAAATGAGCAGTTCTTC
j_call: TRBJ1-6; d_call: TRBD1; v_call: TRBV18; clone_size: many; cdr3_aa: CASSPGTGTLHF; cdr3_nt: TGTGCCAGCTCACCCGGGACAGGGACCCTCCACTTT
j_call: TRBJ2-5; d_call: TRBD2; v_call: TRBV20-1; clone_size: many; cdr3_aa: CSARATSGGGQYQETQYF; cdr3_nt: TGCAGTGCTAGAGCGACTAGCGGGGGGGGCCAGTACCAAGAGACCCAGTACTTC
j_call: TRBJ2-1; d_call: -; v_call: TRBV5-1; clone_size: many; cdr3_aa: CASSLGQTNEQFF; cdr3_nt: TGCGCCAGCAGCTTGGGTCAAACCAATGAGCAGTTCTTC
j_call: TRBJ1-5; d_call: -; v_call: TRBV19; clone_size: -; cdr3_aa: CASSPPRVLNQPQHF; cdr3_nt: TGTGCCAGTAGTCCTCCCCGGGTTTTAAATCAGCCCCAGCATTTT
j_call: TRBJ2-7; d_call: -; v_call: TRBV3-1; clone_size: few; cdr3_aa: CASSPGTSYSYEQYF; cdr3_nt: TGTGCCAGCAGCCCGGGAACTAGTTACTCCTACGAGCAGTACTTC
j_call: TRBJ1-1; d_call: -; v_call: TRBV12-3/TRBV12-4; clone_size: many; cdr3_aa: CASSFSQWGTEAFF; cdr3_nt: TGTGCCAGCAGTTTCTCTCAATGGGGAACTGAAGCTTTCTTT
j_call: TRBJ1-6; d_call: -; v_call: TRBV15; clone_size: -; cdr3_aa: CATSRDREGGWNSPLHF; cdr3_nt: TGTGCCACCAGCAGAGATCGGGAGGGGGGTTGGAATTCACCCCTCCACTTT
j_call: TRBJ1-2; d_call: -; v_call: TRBV20-1; clone_size: once; cdr3_aa: CSASSRDTSYGYTF; cdr3_nt: TGCAGTGCTAGTAGCCGGGACACCTCCTATGGCTACACCTTC
j_call: TRBJ2-3; d_call: TRBD2; v_call: TRBV11-3; clone_size: many; cdr3_aa: CASSIGGARDTQYF; cdr3_nt: TGTGCCAGCAGCATCGGGGGGGCCCGAGATACGCAGTATTTT
j_call: TRBJ1-5; d_call: -; v_call: TRBV6-2/TRBV6-3; clone_size: many; cdr3_aa: CASSYSGGSSNQPQHF; cdr3_nt: TGTGCCAGCAGTTACTCGGGCGGTTCGAGCAATCAGCCCCAGCATTTT
j_call: TRBJ2-5; d_call: TRBD2; v_call: TRBV20-1; clone_size: -; cdr3_aa: CSAPPGLPGYQETQYF; cdr3_nt: TGCAGTGCTCCTCCGGGACTACCGGGGTACCAAGAGACCCAGTACTTC
j_call: TRBJ2-3; d_call: TRBD2; v_call: TRBV12-5; clone_size: many; cdr3_aa: CASGLASGGVVTDTQYF; cdr3_nt: TGTGCTAGTGGTTTGGCTAGCGGGGGGGTCGTCACAGATACGCAGTATTTT
j_call: TRBJ2-3; d_call: -; v_call: TRBV5-1; clone_size: many; cdr3_aa: CASSLVGDTQYF; cdr3_nt: TGCGCCAGCAGCTTAGTCGGAGATACGCAGTATTTT
j_call: TRBJ2-1; d_call: TRBD2; v_call: TRBV5-6; clone_size: few; cdr3_aa: CASSPDLAGGLYNEQFF; cdr3_nt: TGTGCCAGCAGCCCCGACTTAGCGGGGGGGCTCTACAATGAGCAGTTCTTC
j_call: TRBJ1-5; d_call: -; v_call: TRBV29-1; clone_size: -; cdr3_aa: CSVEQAIGGPQHF; cdr3_nt: TGCAGCGTTGAACAGGCGATTGGGGGGCCCCAGCATTTT
j_call: TRBJ1-1; d_call: -; v_call: TRBV2; clone_size: few; cdr3_aa: CVIPNSFMNTEAFF; cdr3_nt: TGTGTCATTCCTAATAGCTTCATGAACACTGAAGCTTTCTTT
j_call: TRBJ2-7; d_call: TRBD1; v_call: TRBV6-1; clone_size: -; cdr3_aa: CASSPAWTGGYEQYF; cdr3_nt: TGTGCCAGCAGTCCCGCCTGGACAGGGGGCTACGAGCAGTACTTC
j_call: TRBJ1-4; d_call: -; v_call: TRBV7-9; clone_size: -; cdr3_aa: CASSFPDGPGTKLFF; cdr3_nt: TGTGCCAGCAGCTTTCCCGACGGACCGGGTACAAAACTGTTTTTT
j_call: TRBJ2-1; d_call: -; v_call: TRBV9; clone_size: -; cdr3_aa: CASSGEYGEQFF; cdr3_nt: TGTGCCAGCAGTGGGGAGTACGGTGAGCAGTTCTTC
j_call: TRBJ1-1; d_call: -; v_call: TRBV6-1; clone_size: many; cdr3_aa: CASSTSWGRMNTEAFF; cdr3_nt: TGTGCCAGCAGTACGAGCTGGGGCAGGATGAACACTGAAGCTTTCTTT
j_call: TRBJ2-5; d_call: -; v_call: TRBV6-5; clone_size: -; cdr3_aa: CASSWPIDRPRETQYF; cdr3_nt: TGTGCCAGCAGTTGGCCCATCGACAGACCTCGAGAGACCCAGTACTTC